This T cell receptor beta chain appears in the sequencing data of a study of early T cells in non-severe SARS-CoV-2 infection. Overall study findings and caveats: In VDJdb matching, anti-spike CD8 responses were favored while private and CD4 specificities went missing.

Looked up from germline, CDR1 is MGHRA and CDR2 is YSYEKL. With 1 base clipped from V and 5 bases from J, the junction kept 4 bases outside the gene matches. The CDR3 totals 16 residues. This clonotype was detected once. What it recognizes is unknown. Individual cDNA molecules received unique molecular identifiers. TCRdb independently ran MiXCR on the 5' RACE reads; one entry per CDR3 protein. The sample carries about 71,000 distinct CDR3 sequences, around 13% recorded once. The chain couples TRBV4-1 to TRBJ2-2, with TRBD2 matching over 10 bases. This clonotype was sampled from an adult who was a healthcare worker with PCR-confirmed SARS-CoV-2 infection or an uninfected control (not recorded which). The sequenced material came from whole blood. CDR3 sequence (DNA): TGCGCCAGCAGCCAAGTTAGCGGGGGGTTTACCGGGGAGCTGTTTTTT. Translation gives CASSQVSGGFTGELFF.